This is a list of T cell receptor beta chains from one sample in a study of CD8 T cells in ankylosing spondylitis. TCRdb analysed the 5' RACE reads with MiXCR anew, one entry per CDR3 protein. The repertoire consists of 27,000 or so distinct CDR3 sequences, with 7.9% occurring once and the leading ten covering under 35%. Sequenced material: blood. These receptors were collected from a male donor with ankylosing spondylitis or in good health (not recorded which). The CDR3 runs from the conserved cysteine through the conserved F or W. D genes are given only for firm matches. Rows may omit the clone size; those that give it use once, few, many or a size class.

J gene: TRBJ2-2
D gene: TRBD1
V gene: TRBV7-3
clone size: NA
CDR3 DNA: TGTGCCAGCAGGTTGGGGACAGGGGTCACCGGGGAGCTGTTTTTT
CDR3 protein: CASRLGTGVTGELFF

J gene: TRBJ1-4
D gene: NA
V gene: TRBV27
clone size: few
CDR3 DNA: TGTGCCAGCAGTCCCTGGGGTACAACTAATGAAAAACTGTTTTTT
CDR3 protein: CASSPWGTTNEKLFF

J gene: TRBJ2-1
D gene: NA
V gene: TRBV29-1
clone size: few
CDR3 DNA: TGCAGCGCAGACAGATACAATGAGCAGTTCTTC
CDR3 protein: CSADRYNEQFF

J gene: TRBJ2-3
D gene: NA
V gene: TRBV20-1
clone size: many
CDR3 DNA: TGCAGTGCTATCTACGGGAATTCAGATACGCAGTATTTT
CDR3 protein: CSAIYGNSDTQYF

J gene: TRBJ1-1
D gene: NA
V gene: TRBV29-1
clone size: NA
CDR3 DNA: TGCAGCGGGTTAGGGAGTCGAGCTTTCTTT
CDR3 protein: CSGLGSRAFF

J gene: TRBJ1-1
D gene: TRBD1
V gene: TRBV6-5
clone size: NA
CDR3 DNA: TGTGCCAGCAGTGAACAGGGGAGGGCTGAAGCTTTCTTT
CDR3 protein: CASSEQGRAEAFF

J gene: TRBJ1-4
D gene: NA
V gene: TRBV4-3
clone size: few
CDR3 DNA: TGCGCCAGCAGCCAAGAGGGAGGGGTCGTTGAAAAACTGTTTTTT
CDR3 protein: CASSQEGGVVEKLFF

J gene: TRBJ2-7
D gene: NA
V gene: TRBV11-2
clone size: few
CDR3 DNA: TGTGCCAGCAGCTTAGATCGGGGGCTTGGGTACGAGCAGTACTTC
CDR3 protein: CASSLDRGLGYEQYF

J gene: TRBJ2-3
D gene: NA
V gene: TRBV10-3
clone size: NA
CDR3 DNA: TGTGCCATCAGCCGGGACCCCACGAGCACAGATACGCAGTATTTT
CDR3 protein: CAISRDPTSTDTQYF

J gene: TRBJ2-7
D gene: TRBD2
V gene: TRBV20-1
clone size: few
CDR3 DNA: TGCAGTGCATCGGGGCTAGCGGGGAACGAGCAGTACTTC
CDR3 protein: CSASGLAGNEQYF

J gene: TRBJ2-3
D gene: TRBD2
V gene: TRBV4-3
clone size: once
CDR3 DNA: TGCGCCAGCAGCCAAGATTTGCCTAGCGGGGGGGCCGGAGATACGCAGTATTTT
CDR3 protein: CASSQDLPSGGAGDTQYF

J gene: TRBJ2-5
D gene: TRBD1
V gene: TRBV12-3/TRBV12-4
clone size: NA
CDR3 DNA: TGTGGCAGCACCGGGGACAGCCAAGAGACCCAGTACTTC
CDR3 protein: CGSTGDSQETQYF

J gene: TRBJ2-5
D gene: NA
V gene: TRBV5-1
clone size: many
CDR3 DNA: TGCGCCAGCAGGACTGGTTATGGTTCGGAGACCCAGTACTTC
CDR3 protein: CASRTGYGSETQYF

J gene: TRBJ2-2
D gene: TRBD1
V gene: TRBV28
clone size: many
CDR3 DNA: TGTGCCAGCACCCCCGGGACAGCCTACACCGGGGAGCTGTTTTTT
CDR3 protein: CASTPGTAYTGELFF

J gene: TRBJ1-5
D gene: NA
V gene: TRBV6-2/TRBV6-3
clone size: few
CDR3 DNA: TGTGCCAGCAGCCCAAACAGGGTTCAGCCCCAGCATTTT
CDR3 protein: CASSPNRVQPQHF

J gene: TRBJ2-4
D gene: TRBD2
V gene: TRBV6-2/TRBV6-3
clone size: many
CDR3 DNA: TGTGCCAGCAGTTACCCGGACGTGGGGAGGGACATTCAGTACTTC
CDR3 protein: CASSYPDVGRDIQYF

J gene: TRBJ2-7
D gene: NA
V gene: TRBV4-1
clone size: many
CDR3 DNA: TGCGCCAGCAGCCGAGGAGGGCTCCACCGGGACTTC
CDR3 protein: CASSRGGLHRDF